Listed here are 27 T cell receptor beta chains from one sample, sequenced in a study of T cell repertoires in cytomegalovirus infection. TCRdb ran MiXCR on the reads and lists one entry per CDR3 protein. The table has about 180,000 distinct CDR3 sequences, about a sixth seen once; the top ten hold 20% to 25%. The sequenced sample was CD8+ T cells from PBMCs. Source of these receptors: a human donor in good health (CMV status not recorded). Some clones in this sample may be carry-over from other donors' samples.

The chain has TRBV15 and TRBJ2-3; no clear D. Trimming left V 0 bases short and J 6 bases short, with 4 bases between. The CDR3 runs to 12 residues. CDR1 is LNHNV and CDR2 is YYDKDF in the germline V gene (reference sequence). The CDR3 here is CATSRDDDTQYF. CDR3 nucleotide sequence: TGTGCCACCAGCAGAGATGACGATACGCAGTATTTT.

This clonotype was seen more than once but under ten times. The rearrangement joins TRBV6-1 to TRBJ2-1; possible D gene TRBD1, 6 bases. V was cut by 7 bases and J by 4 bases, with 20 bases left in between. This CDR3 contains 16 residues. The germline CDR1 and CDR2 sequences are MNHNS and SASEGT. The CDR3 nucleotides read TGTGCCAGCAACGAGGGACCCGGGACACATTACAATGAGCAGTTCTTC. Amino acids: CASNEGPGTHYNEQFF.

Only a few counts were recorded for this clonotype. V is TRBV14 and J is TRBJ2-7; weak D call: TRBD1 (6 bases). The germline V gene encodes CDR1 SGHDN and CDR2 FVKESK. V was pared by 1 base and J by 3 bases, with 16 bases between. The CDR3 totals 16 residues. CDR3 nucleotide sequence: TGTGCCAGCAGCCAAGCGAGTCAGGGGCGAGGCTACGAGCAGTACTTC. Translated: CASSQASQGRGYEQYF.

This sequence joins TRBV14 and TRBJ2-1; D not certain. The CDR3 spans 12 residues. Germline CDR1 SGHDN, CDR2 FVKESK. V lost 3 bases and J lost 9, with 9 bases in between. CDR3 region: CASSHAAGEQFF. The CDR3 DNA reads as TGTGCCAGCAGCCACGCGGCAGGTGAGCAGTTCTTC.

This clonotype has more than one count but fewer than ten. CDR3 residues: CASSPIWGADGYTF. The CDR3 bases are TGTGCCAGCAGCCCAATCTGGGGGGCGGACGGCTACACCTTC. The rearrangement links TRBV7-2 to TRBJ1-2, with D maybe TRBD1 (6 bases). CDR1 SGHTA and CDR2 FQGNSA come from the germline V gene. The CDR3 consists of 14 residues. Deletions cut 5 bases from V and 8 bases from J, with 18 bases between.

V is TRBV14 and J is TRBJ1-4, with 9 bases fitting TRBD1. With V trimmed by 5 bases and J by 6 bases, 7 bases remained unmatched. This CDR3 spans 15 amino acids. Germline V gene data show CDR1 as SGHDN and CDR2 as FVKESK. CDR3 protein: CASSFLQGADEKLFF. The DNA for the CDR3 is TGTGCCAGCAGCTTTTTACAGGGGGCTGATGAAAAACTGTTTTTT.

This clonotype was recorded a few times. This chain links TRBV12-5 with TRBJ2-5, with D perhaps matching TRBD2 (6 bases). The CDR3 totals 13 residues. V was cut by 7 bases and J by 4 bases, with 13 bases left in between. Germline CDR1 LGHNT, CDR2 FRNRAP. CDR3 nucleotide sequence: TGTGCTAGTGCCTTCCCGGGGGTAGAGACCCAGTACTTC. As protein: CASAFPGVETQYF.

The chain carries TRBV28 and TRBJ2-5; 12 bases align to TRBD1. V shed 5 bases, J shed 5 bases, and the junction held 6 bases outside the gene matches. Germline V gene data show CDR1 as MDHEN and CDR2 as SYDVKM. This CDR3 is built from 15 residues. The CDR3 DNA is TGTGCCAGCAGTCCCGGGACAGGGGGCTGGGAGACCCAGTACTTC. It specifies CASSPGTGGWETQYF.

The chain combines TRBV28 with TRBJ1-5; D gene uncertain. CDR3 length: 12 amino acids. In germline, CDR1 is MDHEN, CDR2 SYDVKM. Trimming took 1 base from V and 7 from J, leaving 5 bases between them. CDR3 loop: CASSLSRQPQHF. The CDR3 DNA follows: TGTGCCAGCAGTTTATCGCGCCAGCCCCAGCATTTT.

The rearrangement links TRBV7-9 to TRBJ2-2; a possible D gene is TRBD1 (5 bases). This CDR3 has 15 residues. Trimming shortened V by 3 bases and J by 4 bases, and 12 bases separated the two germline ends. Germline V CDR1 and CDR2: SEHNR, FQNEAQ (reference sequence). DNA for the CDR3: TGTGCCAGCAGCTTCGGACATTTAGGCACCGGGGAGCTGTTTTTT. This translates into CASSFGHLGTGELFF.

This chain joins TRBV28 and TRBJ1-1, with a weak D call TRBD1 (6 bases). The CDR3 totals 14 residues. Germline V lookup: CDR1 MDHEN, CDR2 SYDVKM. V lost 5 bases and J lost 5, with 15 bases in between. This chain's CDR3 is CASSLGQEGTEAFF. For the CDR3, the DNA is TGTGCCAGCAGTCTGGGACAAGAAGGGACTGAAGCTTTCTTT.

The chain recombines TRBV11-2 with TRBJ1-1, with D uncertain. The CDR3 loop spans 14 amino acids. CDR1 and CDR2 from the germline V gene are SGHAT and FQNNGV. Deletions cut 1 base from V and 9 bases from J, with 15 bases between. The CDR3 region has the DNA TGTGCCAGCAGCTTAGTTGATGGGAGGGAGAAAGCTTTCTTT. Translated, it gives CASSLVDGREKAFF.

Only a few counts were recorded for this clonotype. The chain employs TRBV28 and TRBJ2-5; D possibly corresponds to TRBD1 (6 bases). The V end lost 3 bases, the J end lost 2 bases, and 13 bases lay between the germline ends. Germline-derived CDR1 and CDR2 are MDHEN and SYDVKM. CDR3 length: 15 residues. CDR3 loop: CASSFGQTKQETQYF. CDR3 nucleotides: TGTGCCAGCAGTTTCGGACAGACAAAACAAGAGACCCAGTACTTC.

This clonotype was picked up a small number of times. The CDR3 sequence is CASSFTRGEADTQYF. CDR3 nucleotides: TGTGCCAGCAGTTTTACAAGGGGGGAAGCAGATACGCAGTATTTT. The chain employs TRBV6-2 or TRBV6-3 and TRBJ2-3; D is possibly TRBD1 or TRBD2 (6 bases each). V lost 4 bases to trimming and J lost 4 bases, with 15 bases between them. Germline assignment: CDR1 MNHEY and CDR2 SVGEGT. CDR3 size: 15 residues.

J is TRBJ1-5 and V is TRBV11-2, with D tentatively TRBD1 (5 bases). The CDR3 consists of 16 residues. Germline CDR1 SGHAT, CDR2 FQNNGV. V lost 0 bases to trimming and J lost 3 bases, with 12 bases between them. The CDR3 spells CASSLEVGVHNQPQHF. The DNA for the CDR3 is TGTGCCAGCAGCTTAGAGGTAGGGGTACACAATCAGCCCCAGCATTTT.

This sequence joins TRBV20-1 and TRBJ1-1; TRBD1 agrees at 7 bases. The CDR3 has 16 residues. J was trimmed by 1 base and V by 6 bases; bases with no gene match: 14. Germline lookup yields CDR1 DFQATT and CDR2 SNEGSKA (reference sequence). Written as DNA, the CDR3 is TGCAGTGCCATCATCTCCTGGGAGGGGGCGAACACTGAAGCTTTCTTT. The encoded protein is CSAIISWEGANTEAFF.

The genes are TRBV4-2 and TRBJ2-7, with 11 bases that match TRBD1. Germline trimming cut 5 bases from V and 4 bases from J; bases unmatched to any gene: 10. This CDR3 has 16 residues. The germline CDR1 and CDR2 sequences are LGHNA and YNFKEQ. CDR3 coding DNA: TGTGCCAGCAGCTCCCTTCTGGGACAGGGGGTATACGAGCAGTACTTC. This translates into CASSSLLGQGVYEQYF.

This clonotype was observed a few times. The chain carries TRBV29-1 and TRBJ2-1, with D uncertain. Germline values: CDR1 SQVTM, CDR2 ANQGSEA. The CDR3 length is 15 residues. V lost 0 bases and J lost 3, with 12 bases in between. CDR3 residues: CSVEDFAVFYNEQFF. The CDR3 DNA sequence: TGCAGCGTTGAAGACTTCGCGGTGTTCTACAATGAGCAGTTCTTC.

As DNA, the CDR3 is TGTGCCAGCAGTCCGGACTGGTTCATGAACACTGAAGCTTTCTTT. This codes for CASSPDWFMNTEAFF. V gene TRBV27 combines with J gene TRBJ1-1, with D hard to call. This CDR3 has 15 amino acids. The germline V gene has CDR1 MNHEY and CDR2 SMNVEV (reference sequence). The V and J ends lost 5 bases and 0 bases respectively, with 13 bases between them.

The CDR3, as DNA: TGTGCTAGTGGTGTGGGACCGCCCAATTCACCCCTCCACTTT. This gives the protein CASGVGPPNSPLHF. The rearrangement uses TRBV12-5 and TRBJ1-6; maybe TRBD1 (5 bases). The CDR3 loop spans 14 amino acids. Per germline, CDR1 LGHNT and CDR2 FRNRAP. V was clipped by 5 bases and J by 7 bases, with 12 bases between them.

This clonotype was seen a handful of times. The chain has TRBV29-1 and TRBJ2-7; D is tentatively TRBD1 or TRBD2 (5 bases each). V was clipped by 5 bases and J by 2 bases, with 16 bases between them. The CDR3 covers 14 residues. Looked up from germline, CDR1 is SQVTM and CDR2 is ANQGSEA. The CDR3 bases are TGCAGCGTTCGGACCGGGACGGAAGCCTACGAGCAGTACTTC. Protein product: CSVRTGTEAYEQYF.

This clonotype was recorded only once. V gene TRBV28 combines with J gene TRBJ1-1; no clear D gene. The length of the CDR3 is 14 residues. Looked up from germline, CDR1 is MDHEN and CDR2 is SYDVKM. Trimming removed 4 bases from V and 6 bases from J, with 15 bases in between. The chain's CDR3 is CASSSPRMGSEAFF. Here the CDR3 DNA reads TGTGCCAGCAGTTCTCCGCGGATGGGGTCTGAAGCTTTCTTT.

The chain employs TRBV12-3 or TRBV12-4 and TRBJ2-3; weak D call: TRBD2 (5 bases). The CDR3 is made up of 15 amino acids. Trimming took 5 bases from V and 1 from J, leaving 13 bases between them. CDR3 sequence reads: CASSELPRGTDTQYF. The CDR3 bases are TGTGCCAGCAGTGAACTGCCGAGGGGCACAGATACGCAGTATTTT.

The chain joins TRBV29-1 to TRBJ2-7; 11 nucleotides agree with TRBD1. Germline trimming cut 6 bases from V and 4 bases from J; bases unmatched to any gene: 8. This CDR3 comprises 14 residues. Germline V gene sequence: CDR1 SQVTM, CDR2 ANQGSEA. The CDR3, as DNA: TGCAGCGTGCGCTGGGACAGGGGGAGGTACGAGCAGTACTTC. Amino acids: CSVRWDRGRYEQYF.

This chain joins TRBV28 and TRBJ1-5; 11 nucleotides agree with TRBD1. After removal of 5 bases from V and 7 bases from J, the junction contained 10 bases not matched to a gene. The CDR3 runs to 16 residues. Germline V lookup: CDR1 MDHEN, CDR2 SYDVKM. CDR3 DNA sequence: TGTGCCAGCAGTCCGGATAGGGACAGGGGGGACCAGCCCCAGCATTTT. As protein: CASSPDRDRGDQPQHF.

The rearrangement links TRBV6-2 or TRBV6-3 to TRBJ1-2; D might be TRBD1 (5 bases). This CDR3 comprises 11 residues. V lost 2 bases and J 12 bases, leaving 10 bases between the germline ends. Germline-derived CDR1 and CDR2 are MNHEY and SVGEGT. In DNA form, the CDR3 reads TGTGCCAGCAGTTACCCCGACAGCAACACCTTC. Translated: CASSYPDSNTF.

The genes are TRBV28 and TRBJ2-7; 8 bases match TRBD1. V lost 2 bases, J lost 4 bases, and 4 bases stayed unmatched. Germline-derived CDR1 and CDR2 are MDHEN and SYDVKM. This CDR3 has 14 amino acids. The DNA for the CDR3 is TGTGCCAGCAGTTTAGGGACAGGAAAGTACGAGCAGTACTTC. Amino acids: CASSLGTGKYEQYF.